These 30 T cell receptor beta chains were all obtained from the same sample, sequenced in a study of PD-1 blockade in classical Hodgkin lymphoma. Each patient's relapse followed autologous stem cell transplantation, and brentuximab vedotin exposure varied. The assay was immunoSEQ multiplex PCR, and TCRdb's table has in-frame clones only and misses some. The repertoire holds 40,000 or so clones, over 60% seen once, with about 10% in the top ten. The source material was peripheral blood mononuclear cells (PBMCs), sampled at baseline. These TCRs come from a human donor with classical Hodgkin lymphoma.

This clone has only a few counts. This chain joins TRBV28 and TRBJ1-1, with D possibly being TRBD1 (5 bases). CDR3 size: 14 residues. Germline CDR1 is MDHEN and CDR2 is SYDVKM. V lost 3 bases and J lost 1, with 9 bases in between. CDR3 loop: CASSLGRTNTEAFF. CDR3 nucleotide sequence: TGTGCCAGCAGTTTGGGACGGACGAACACTGAAGCTTTCTTT.

The chain recombines TRBV6-6 with TRBJ2-3; D is unresolved. The ends were cut back, 5 bases at V and 6 bases at J, with 15 bases in the middle. The V gene's germline CDR1 is MNHNY and CDR2 SVGAGI (reference sequence). This CDR3 is 14 amino acids long. DNA for the CDR3: TGTGCCAGCAGTACGCCACGTCCAGGTGATACGCAGTATTTT. Its translation is CASSTPRPGDTQYF.

V and J are TRBV5-4 and TRBJ2-5; 7 bases align to TRBD1. The V segment lost 4 bases and the J segment 2 bases; nucleotides outside the gene matches: 8. This CDR3 has 15 residues. Germline V gives CDR1 SGHNT, CDR2 YYREEE (reference sequence). CDR3 sequence reads: CASSHNRGLQETQYF. The DNA of the CDR3 is TGTGCCAGCAGCCATAACAGGGGCCTTCAAGAGACCCAGTACTTC.

The CDR3 loop is CASSGIGASGANVLTF. As DNA, the CDR3 is TGTGCCAGCAGCGGGATAGGGGCCTCTGGGGCCAACGTCCTGACTTTC. The chain couples TRBV2 to TRBJ2-6; D is perhaps TRBD1 or TRBD2 (5 bases each). This CDR3 is 16 amino acids long. Germline V gives CDR1 SNHLY, CDR2 FYNNEI. The V end lost 6 bases, the J end lost 0 bases, and 12 bases lay between the germline ends.

The V and J genes are TRBV6-1 and TRBJ2-7, with a possible D match to TRBD1 (6 bases). There are 11 residues in the CDR3. Germline V gene sequence: CDR1 MNHNS, CDR2 SASEGT. Trimming took off 6 bases at V and 7 bases at J, with 10 bases between the two ends. As DNA, the CDR3 is TGTGCCAGCAGCCGCAGGGGAGAGCAGTACTTC. Its translation: CASSRRGEQYF.

By sample fraction, this clone is medium-sized. The chain recombines TRBV7-9 with TRBJ2-2; D ambiguous. V was pared by 5 bases and J by 3 bases, with 4 bases between. CDR1 SEHNR and CDR2 FQNEAQ come from the germline V gene (reference sequence). This CDR3 is built from 12 residues. The CDR3, as DNA: TGTGCCAGCAGCCCAGACACCGGGGAGCTGTTTTTT. This translates into CASSPDTGELFF.

This chain connects TRBV19 to TRBJ2-1, with 10 nucleotides matching TRBD1. Trimming at V came to 3 bases and at J to 6 bases, leaving 5 bases not matched to a gene. The CDR3 totals 15 residues. The germline CDR1 and CDR2 sequences are LNHDA and SQIVND (reference sequence). CDR3 DNA: TGTGCCAGTAGTATTTTCCGGACAGGGGGCAATGAGCAGTTCTTC. Translated, it gives CASSIFRTGGNEQFF.

This chain links TRBV6-5 with TRBJ2-1; perhaps TRBD1 as D (6 bases). The CDR3 runs 15 residues. The germline V and J ends were trimmed by 6 bases and 2 bases, with 14 bases remaining between them. Germline CDR1 and CDR2: MNHEY and SVGAGI. As DNA, the CDR3 is TGTGCCAGCAGCCCCAGGGGCCACCCCTACAATGAGCAGTTCTTC. This sequence encodes CASSPRGHPYNEQFF.

The V gene is TRBV6-5, the J gene TRBJ2-7, with unresolved D. Germline V gives CDR1 MNHEY, CDR2 SVGAGI. The CDR3 covers 14 residues. V was pared by 2 bases and J by 3 bases, with 11 bases between. The CDR3 loop is CASSYGLLLYEQYF. CDR3 nucleotide sequence: TGTGCCAGCAGTTACGGGCTACTTCTCTACGAGCAGTACTTC.

The gene calls are TRBV12-5 and TRBJ2-1; D unresolved. CDR1 LGHNT and CDR2 FRNRAP come from the germline V gene. Deletions cut 2 bases from V and 5 bases from J, with 10 bases between. There are 14 residues in the CDR3. The CDR3 sequence: CASGLSVSDNEQFF. As DNA, the CDR3 is TGTGCTAGTGGTTTGTCCGTAAGTGACAATGAGCAGTTCTTC.

The gene calls are TRBV19 and TRBJ2-4, with D perhaps assigned TRBD1 or TRBD2 (5 bases each). V was trimmed by 4 bases and J by 0 bases, leaving 10 bases between them. From germline, CDR1 is LNHDA and CDR2 SQIVND (reference sequence). The CDR3 consists of 15 residues. CDR3 protein: CASSTSGTAKNIQYF. The DNA of the CDR3 is TGTGCCAGTAGTACCTCCGGGACAGCCAAAAACATTCAGTACTTC.

The rearrangement joins TRBV29-1 to TRBJ1-3; tentatively, D is TRBD1 (5 bases). Deletions cut 6 bases from V and 3 bases from J, with 6 bases between. This CDR3 has 11 residues. The germline V gene has CDR1 SQVTM and CDR2 ANQGSEA. The CDR3 sequence: CSVRDGNTIYF. CDR3 nucleotide sequence: TGCAGCGTCAGGGATGGAAACACCATATATTTT.

V and J are TRBV28 and TRBJ2-7; D is uncertain. The CDR3 spans 13 residues. The V gene's germline CDR1 is MDHEN and CDR2 SYDVKM. The CDR3 region is CAGRRINTGEQYF. DNA of the CDR3: TGTGCGGGTCGAAGGATCAATACGGGCGAGCAGTACTTC.

The chain is built from TRBV7-9 and TRBJ2-5; a weak D match, TRBD1 (5 bases). There are 15 residues in the CDR3. In germline, CDR1 is SEHNR, CDR2 FQNEAQ (reference sequence). Trimming removed 5 bases at V and 3 bases at J, with 16 bases between. The CDR3 bases are TGTGCCAGCAGCGAAGGGGTGGACACGAAAGAGACCCAGTACTTC. This translates into CASSEGVDTKETQYF.

This rearrangement joins TRBV28 to TRBJ1-4, with D perhaps matching TRBD1 (5 bases). Germline V gene data show CDR1 as MDHEN and CDR2 as SYDVKM. Trimming pared 6 bases from V and 11 bases from J, leaving 19 bases between. The CDR3 has 14 residues. CDR3 residues: CASRSSDNGGKLFF. The CDR3 DNA sequence: TGTGCCAGCAGATCCTCGGACAACGGGGGGAAACTGTTTTTT.

This clone has just one count. This chain joins TRBV4-1 and TRBJ2-7, with D unresolved. This CDR3 has 15 residues. V was cut by 2 bases and J by 3 bases, with 14 bases left in between. Germline assignment: CDR1 MGHRA and CDR2 YSYEKL. The CDR3 DNA reads as TGCGCCAGCAGCCAACCCCAAAGAGGCCTCTACGAGCAGTACTTC. It yields the protein CASSQPQRGLYEQYF.

The chain joins TRBV5-4 to TRBJ2-5, with D unresolved. Per germline, CDR1 SGHNT and CDR2 YYREEE (reference sequence). The length of the CDR3 is 14 residues. V was pared by 0 bases and J by 2 bases, with 8 bases between. CDR3 in DNA: TGTGCCAGCAGCTTGGGGGCAGATCAAGAGACCCAGTACTTC. This sequence encodes CASSLGADQETQYF.

The CDR3 loop reads CSAAGTWGSSYNEQFF. The CDR3 DNA sequence: TGCAGCGCAGCCGGGACTTGGGGGAGCTCCTACAATGAGCAGTTCTTC. The V gene is TRBV29-1, the J gene TRBJ2-1; the D gene is possibly TRBD2 (6 bases). This CDR3 has 16 residues. Germline lookup yields CDR1 SQVTM and CDR2 ANQGSEA. V dropped 7 bases and J dropped 0 bases, with 19 bases sitting between them.

At least ten counts were recorded for this clone. The chain couples TRBV6-5 to TRBJ1-2; the D gene is possibly TRBD1 (5 bases). V lost 6 bases and J 4 bases, leaving 12 bases between the germline ends. Germline V gene data show CDR1 as MNHEY and CDR2 as SVGAGI. The CDR3 sequence is 13 residues long. In DNA form, the CDR3 reads TGTGCCAGCAGCCCCGCGGGACGCTATGGCTACACCTTC. This encodes CASSPAGRYGYTF.

The rearrangement joins TRBV10-3 to TRBJ1-1, with unresolved D. The CDR3 extends over 13 amino acids. V was pared by 7 bases and J by 1 base, with 10 bases between. Germline CDR1 and CDR2: ENHRY and SYGVKD. CDR3 amino acids: CAIKESENTEAFF. CDR3 bases: TGTGCCATCAAAGAATCGGAGAACACTGAAGCTTTCTTT.

The V gene is TRBV7-2, the J gene TRBJ2-1; D gene uncertain. Germline V CDR1 and CDR2: SGHTA, FQGNSA. The CDR3 consists of 17 residues. Trimming cost V 1 base and J 4 bases, with 17 bases left between them. The DNA of the CDR3 is TGTGCCAGCAGCTTAGAATTGGGCAGAACCAATTACAATGAGCAGTTCTTC. It yields the protein CASSLELGRTNYNEQFF.

This clone showed up just once. J is TRBJ2-6 and V is TRBV4-1; 8 bases map to TRBD1. J lost 3 bases, V lost 0 bases, and 4 bases had no gene match. Per germline, CDR1 MGHRA and CDR2 YSYEKL. CDR3 length: 17 residues. Written as DNA, the CDR3 is TGCGCCAGCAGCCAAGACCAGGGGGCTTATGGGGCCAACGTCCTGACTTTC. Translated, it gives CASSQDQGAYGANVLTF.

The genes are TRBV5-1 and TRBJ2-2, with TRBD2 matching over 11 bases. Germline CDR1 and CDR2: SGHRS and YFSETQ. The CDR3 loop spans 18 amino acids. V lost 0 bases, J lost 4 bases, and 8 bases stayed unmatched. The CDR3 DNA is TGCGCCAGCAGCTTGGAGTTAGCGGGAGGGCCGGTCACCGGGGAGCTGTTTTTT. It encodes CASSLELAGGPVTGELFF. Complete variable domain (other parts from reference TRBV5-1 and TRBJ2-2): KAGVTQTPRYLIKTRGQQVTLSCSPISGHRSVSWYQQTPGQGLQFLFEYFSETQRNKGNFPGRFSGRQFSNSRSEMNVSTLELGDSALYLCASSLELAGGPVTGELFFGEGSRLTVL.

The CDR3 DNA reads as TGTGCCAGCAGCCAGAGCTCCCTCGATACGCAGTATTTT. It specifies CASSQSSLDTQYF. The gene calls are TRBV7-3 and TRBJ2-3; D gene ambiguous. Germline values: CDR1 SGHTA, CDR2 FQGTGA. The CDR3 spans 13 residues. The germline V and J ends were trimmed by 5 bases and 6 bases, with 12 bases remaining between them. The variable domain in full, completed from reference TRBV7-3 and TRBJ2-3, reads GAGVSQTPSNKVTEKGKYVELRCDPISGHTALYWYRQSLGQGPEFLIYFQGTGAADDSGLPNDRFFAVRPEGSVSTLKIQRTERGDSAVYLCASSQSSLDTQYFGPGTRLTVL.

This chain connects TRBV19 to TRBJ2-5; D tentatively fits TRBD1 or TRBD2 (5 bases each). The CDR3 is 12 residues long. Germline V CDR1 and CDR2: LNHDA, SQIVND (reference sequence). The V end lost 8 bases, the J end lost 8 bases, and 15 bases lay between the germline ends. The CDR3 protein is CASGTEKRTQYF. CDR3 DNA sequence: TGTGCCAGTGGGACGGAAAAGAGAACCCAGTACTTC.

The rearrangement joins TRBV2 to TRBJ2-3; D is perhaps TRBD2 (6 bases). The germline V and J ends were trimmed by 5 bases and 1 base, with 10 bases remaining between them. The germline CDR1 and CDR2 sequences are SNHLY and FYNNEI. This CDR3 has 14 amino acids. The CDR3 region is CASSSSVRTDTQYF. The CDR3 DNA sequence: TGTGCCAGCAGTTCTAGCGTTCGCACAGATACGCAGTATTTT.

CDR3 region: CASSGEGNEQFF. The CDR3 DNA reads as TGTGCCAGCAGTGGAGAGGGCAATGAGCAGTTCTTC. This rearrangement joins TRBV6-5 to TRBJ2-1, with a possible D match to TRBD2 (5 bases). The V gene lost 5 bases and the J gene lost 6 bases, with 8 bases spanning the gap. The CDR3 consists of 12 residues. Looked up from germline, CDR1 is MNHEY and CDR2 is SVGAGI.

The J gene is TRBJ1-1, the V gene TRBV7-9, with 12 bases that match TRBD1. This CDR3 is 18 amino acids long. CDR1 is SEHNR and CDR2 is FQNEAQ in the germline V gene (reference sequence). After removal of 8 bases from V and 0 bases from J, the junction contained 13 bases not matched to a gene. CDR3 nucleotide sequence: TGTGCCAGCCCGGGACAGGGGGCTATGAATTGGTTGAACACTGAAGCTTTCTTT. Its protein product is CASPGQGAMNWLNTEAFF. Drawing the rest from reference TRBV7-9 and TRBJ1-1, the complete variable domain is DTGVSQNPRHKITKRGQNVTFRCDPISEHNRLYWYRQTLGQGPEFLTYFQNEAQLEKSRLLSDRFSAERPKGSFSTLEIQRTEQGDSAMYLCASPGQGAMNWLNTEAFFGQGTRLTVV.

The V call is TRBV29-1, the J call TRBJ2-7; TRBD2 matches at 8 bases. J lost 3 bases, V lost 7 bases, and 8 bases had no gene match. The CDR3 covers 13 residues. The germline gives CDR1 SQVTM, CDR2 ANQGSEA. Here the CDR3 DNA reads TGCAGCGCCGGGGGCGGGAGGAACTACGAGCAGTACTTC. It encodes CSAGGGRNYEQYF.

The chain combines TRBV15 with TRBJ1-5, with a tentative D call TRBD1 (5 bases). In germline, CDR1 is LNHNV, CDR2 YYDKDF (reference sequence). Trimming shortened V by 6 bases and J by 4 bases, and 16 bases separated the two germline ends. The CDR3 runs to 15 residues. This chain's CDR3 is CATRIGTDLNQPQHF. For the CDR3, the DNA is TGTGCCACCAGGATCGGGACGGATCTTAATCAGCCCCAGCATTTT.